The 11 T cell receptor beta chains below all came from one sample that was sequenced in a study of cytomegalovirus exposure and HLA in healthy donors. The PCR used 60 Vbeta and 13 Jbeta primers. TCRdb keeps only in-frame clones here, not all; method: immunoSEQ multiplex PCR. In all, the sample yields approximately 120,000 clones. The sequencing sample was made of PBMCs. The receptors were gathered from a man aged 35 to 55 in good health and CMV-seronegative.

V gene TRBV7-3 combines with J gene TRBJ2-1; D call uncertain. Germline lookup yields CDR1 SGHTA and CDR2 FQGTGA. V lost 5 bases and J lost 9, with 14 bases in between. This CDR3 spans 13 amino acids. The CDR3 region is CASSPNPFGEQFF. For the CDR3, the DNA is TGTGCCAGCAGCCCCAACCCTTTCGGTGAGCAGTTCTTC.

The V gene is TRBV29-1, the J gene TRBJ2-3; no clear D. Trimming shortened V by 3 bases and J by 0 bases, and 13 bases separated the two germline ends. CDR1 is SQVTM and CDR2 is ANQGSEA in the germline V gene. The CDR3 totals 15 residues. For the CDR3, the DNA is TGCAGCGTTGATACACGCACCTCTAGCACAGATACGCAGTATTTT. It encodes CSVDTRTSSTDTQYF.

This sequence joins TRBV19 and TRBJ2-1; TRBD2 matches at 9 bases. Germline V gives CDR1 LNHDA, CDR2 SQIVND (reference sequence). CDR3 length equals 14 residues. With V trimmed by 2 bases and J by 8 bases, 4 bases remained unmatched. The CDR3 region is CASSIRTSEYEQFF. The CDR3, as DNA: TGTGCCAGTAGTATAAGGACTAGCGAATATGAGCAGTTCTTC. The full variable domain, with the rest looked up from reference TRBV19 and TRBJ2-1, is DGGITQSPKYLFRKEGQNVTLSCEQNLNHDAMYWYRQDPGQGLRLIYYSQIVNDFQKGDIAEGYSVSREKKESFPLTVTSAQKNPTAFYLCASSIRTSEYEQFFGPGTRLTVL.

The V gene is TRBV10-3, the J gene TRBJ1-5, with TRBD1 as a possible D gene (5 bases). This CDR3 region has 14 residues. Germline V gives CDR1 ENHRY, CDR2 SYGVKD. Trimming took off 7 bases at V and 5 bases at J, with 15 bases between the two ends. CDR3 bases: TGTGCCATCAAAAGCGTGGGGGGTGATCAGCCCCAGCATTTT. Translation: CAIKSVGGDQPQHF.

The V and J genes are TRBV6-5 and TRBJ2-7; TRBD2 matches 12 bases. The CDR3 is 16 residues long. The germline CDR1 and CDR2 sequences are MNHEY and SVGAGI. The junction had 6 bases not matched to a gene; V was cut back by 0 bases and J by 6 bases. The CDR3 DNA reads as TGTGCCAGCAGTTACTCGGCTAGCGGGAGGGTCGGCGAGCAGTACTTC. This gives the protein CASSYSASGRVGEQYF.

The chain uses TRBV7-9 and TRBJ2-7; D gene ambiguous. There are 12 residues in the CDR3. V was trimmed by 3 bases and J by 1 base, leaving 4 bases between them. Germline V lookup: CDR1 SEHNR, CDR2 FQNEAQ (reference sequence). The CDR3 region is CASSFVSYEQYF. CDR3 in DNA: TGTGCCAGCAGCTTCGTATCCTACGAGCAGTACTTC.

Here the CDR3 reads CASSEQEGGDAKNIQYF. The DNA of the CDR3 is TGTGCCAGCAGTGAACAAGAAGGGGGTGATGCCAAAAACATTCAGTACTTC. V and J are TRBV25-1 and TRBJ2-4; tentatively, D is TRBD1 (6 bases). Trimming removed 2 bases at V and 1 base at J, with 15 bases between. The CDR3 spans 17 residues. The germline gives CDR1 MGHDK, CDR2 SYGVNS.

This chain's CDR3 is CASSRSGRGNTGELFF. CDR3 nucleotides: TGTGCCAGCAGTCGAAGCGGGAGGGGGAACACCGGGGAGCTGTTTTTT. V gene TRBV7-9 combines with J gene TRBJ2-2, with 10 bases matching TRBD2. Trimming took 6 bases from V and 1 from J; bases not matched to a gene: 5. Germline V CDR1 and CDR2: SEHNR, FQNEAQ (reference sequence). The CDR3 covers 16 residues. The variable domain in full, with the rest retrieved from reference TRBV7-9 and TRBJ2-2, is DTGVSQNPRHKITKRGQNVTFRCDPISEHNRLYWYRQTLGQGPEFLTYFQNEAQLEKSRLLSDRFSAERPKGSFSTLEIQRTEQGDSAMYLCASSRSGRGNTGELFFGEGSRLTVL.

The rearrangement joins TRBV15 to TRBJ1-6, with TRBD1 matching 9 bases. CDR1 is LNHNV, CDR2 YYDKDF, per germline (reference sequence). V lost 7 bases and J lost 10; bases outside the gene matches: 8. There are 14 residues in the CDR3. The CDR3 sequence: CATTQDRGRSPLHF. For the CDR3, the DNA is TGTGCCACCACCCAGGACAGGGGCCGCTCACCCCTCCACTTT.

For this clone: The same CDR3 also results from other DNA sequences found in this sample. The CDR3 DNA sequence: TGTGCCAGCAGTGGGACGACAGGGGCGAACACCGGGGAGCTGTTTTTT. This translates into CASSGTTGANTGELFF. The chain has TRBV6-1 and TRBJ2-2; 8 positions match TRBD1. The CDR3 consists of 16 residues. Trimming took 4 bases from V and 0 from J; bases not matched to a gene: 4. Per the germline V gene, CDR1 is MNHNS and CDR2 is SASEGT.

This chain joins TRBV2 and TRBJ2-3, with 8 bases that match TRBD1. The CDR3 is 15 amino acids. Per germline, CDR1 SNHLY and CDR2 FYNNEI. With V trimmed by 8 bases and J by 3 bases, 10 bases remained unmatched. CDR3 DNA sequence: TGTGCCAGCTCTCTTTACGGGACAGGTACAGATACGCAGTATTTT. It yields the protein CASSLYGTGTDTQYF.